This TCR beta chain is drawn from a study of cytomegalovirus exposure and HLA in healthy donors. Study-level findings and limits: A previous analysis found most TCR beta V segments productive roughly 90% or roughly 30% of the time.

The PCR employed 60 Vbeta primers together with 13 Jbeta primers. The assay was immunoSEQ multiplex PCR, and TCRdb's table has in-frame clones only and misses some. This table has approximately 140,000 clones, about 80% appearing once. This clone was recorded a few times. What it recognizes is unknown. The TCR comes from a man aged 40-49 years in good health and CMV-seropositive. The sample consisted of PBMCs.

The DNA of the CDR3 is TGTGCCAGCAGCTCCCAGACAGGTTTGGAGACCCAGTACTTC. Encoded protein: CASSSQTGLETQYF. V gene TRBV5-5 combines with J gene TRBJ2-5; a possible D gene is TRBD1 (6 bases). This CDR3 has 14 residues. Trimming took 3 bases from V and 5 from J, leaving 14 bases between them. Germline V CDR1 and CDR2: SGHKS, YYEKEE (reference sequence). Using reference TRBV5-5 and TRBJ2-5 for the parts outside the CDR3, the full variable domain is DAGVTQSPTHLIKTRGQQVTLRCSPISGHKSVSWYQQVLGQGPQFIFQYYEKEERGRGNFPDRFSARQFPNYSSELNVNALLLGDSALYLCASSSQTGLETQYFGPGTRLLVL.